One and the same sample provided the 27 T cell receptor beta chains below, sequenced in a study. Using its own MiXCR run on the 5' RACE reads, TCRdb lists one record per CDR3 protein. The table lists about 32,000 distinct CDR3 sequences, roughly a quarter of them singletons. Material: memory CD4+ T cells sorted from blood. As to subset: memory CD4+ T cells, CD4+CD45RO+CD25-. The receptors were gathered from a female donor with breast cancer.

This clonotype was recorded a few times. The chain is built from TRBV9 and TRBJ2-2; no clear D gene. V was pared by 3 bases and J by 4 bases, with 4 bases between. The CDR3 loop spans 12 amino acids. Germline V gene data show CDR1 as SGDLS and CDR2 as YYNGEE. The CDR3 DNA follows: TGTGCCAGCAGCGCATTCACCGGGGAGCTGTTTTTT. Translated: CASSAFTGELFF.

This clonotype was found many times. This chain joins TRBV15 and TRBJ1-5, with D tentatively TRBD1 (5 bases). Per the germline V gene, CDR1 is LNHNV and CDR2 is YYDKDF (reference sequence). CDR3 length: 16 residues. V gave up 0 bases and J gave up 7 bases, with 16 bases separating them. The CDR3 here is CATSRDRRGGTQPQHF. The CDR3 region has the DNA TGTGCCACCAGCAGAGATCGGCGTGGGGGTACGCAGCCCCAGCATTTT. The full variable domain, its missing parts supplied by reference TRBV15 and TRBJ1-5, is DAMVIQNPRYQVTQFGKPVTLSCSQTLNHNVMYWYQQKSSQAPKLLFHYYDKDFNNEADTPDNFQSRRPNTSFCFLDIRSPGLGDTAMYLCATSRDRRGGTQPQHFGDGTRLSIL.

At least ten counts were recorded for this clonotype. The V and J genes are TRBV29-1 and TRBJ2-3, with 7 positions matching TRBD1. The CDR3 covers 14 residues. CDR1 SQVTM and CDR2 ANQGSEA come from the germline V gene. In DNA, the CDR3 is TGCAGGGCTGACACAGGGGAGATCACAGATACGCAGTATTTT. It codes for CRADTGEITDTQYF.

This clonotype was seen only once. The chain is built from TRBV28 and TRBJ2-2, with D uncertain. The CDR3 has 14 residues. V was shortened by 3 bases and J by 5 bases, with 10 bases between the two germline ends. The germline V gene has CDR1 MDHEN and CDR2 SYDVKM. The CDR3 DNA is TGTGCCAGCAGTTTCAGAGCAGTGACCGGGGAGCTGTTTTTT. Its translation: CASSFRAVTGELFF.

This clonotype was counted ten times or more. The rearrangement joins TRBV4-3 to TRBJ1-6, with D unclear. V gave up 1 base and J gave up 9 bases, with 16 bases separating them. CDR1 and CDR2 from the germline V gene are LGHNA and YSLEER. The CDR3 is made up of 16 amino acids. CDR3 sequence: CASSQAAGVYGSPLHF. The CDR3, as DNA: TGCGCCAGCAGCCAAGCGGCAGGCGTGTATGGTTCACCCCTCCACTTT.

This chain uses TRBV6-6 with TRBJ2-7, with D possibly matching TRBD1 (6 bases). The ends were cut back, 6 bases at V and 5 bases at J, with 17 bases in the middle. Germline V gene data show CDR1 as MNHNY and CDR2 as SVGAGI (reference sequence). The CDR3 loop spans 14 amino acids. CDR3 sequence reads: CASSLTTGFHEQYF. The CDR3 region has the DNA TGTGCCAGCAGCCTAACCACAGGGTTCCACGAGCAGTACTTC.

This clonotype was observed many times. This chain connects TRBV5-5 to TRBJ2-7, with D tentatively TRBD1 (6 bases). The CDR3 loop spans 12 amino acids. V gave up 3 bases and J gave up 4 bases, with 8 bases separating them. Germline lookup yields CDR1 SGHKS and CDR2 YYEKEE (reference sequence). The CDR3 DNA reads as TGTGCCAGCAGCTGGACAGATTACGAGCAGTACTTC. Encoded protein: CASSWTDYEQYF.

There are a few counts of this clonotype. The chain links TRBV9 to TRBJ1-2; 8 bases line up with TRBD1. The germline V gene encodes CDR1 SGDLS and CDR2 YYNGEE. CDR3 length: 13 residues. V trimming: 0 bases; J trimming: 8 bases; junction bases outside the gene matches: 3. The CDR3 sequence is CASSVVTGGGYTF. CDR3 nucleotides: TGTGCCAGCAGCGTAGTAACAGGGGGAGGCTACACCTTC.

About this clonotype: This may arise from a read error, as a much more abundant clone is one base away. The rearrangement uses TRBV27 and TRBJ2-1; 10 bases are a match to TRBD1. Germline V CDR1 and CDR2: MNHEY, SMNVEV (reference sequence). V shed 10 bases and J 9 bases; nucleotides not matched to a gene: 12. The CDR3 contains 14 residues. CDR3 nucleotide sequence: TGTGCCACCTCAGTGGACAGGGGGGTCAGTGAGCAGTTCTTC. Amino acid sequence: CATSVDRGVSEQFF.

This clonotype was recorded many times. The V call is TRBV9, the J call TRBJ1-5; D call uncertain. Trimming pared 7 bases from V and 4 bases from J, leaving 12 bases between. The germline V gene has CDR1 SGDLS and CDR2 YYNGEE. The CDR3 totals 13 residues. CDR3 bases: TGTGCCAGCGCAGAGACGCCAAATCAGCCCCAGCATTTT. Translating it yields CASAETPNQPQHF.

The chain couples TRBV4-3 to TRBJ2-7, with D maybe TRBD2 (6 bases). This CDR3 comprises 16 residues. CDR1 is LGHNA, CDR2 YSLEER, per germline. The V and J ends lost 0 bases and 6 bases respectively, with 18 bases between them. CDR3 nucleotides: TGCGCCAGCAGCCAAGATAGGGATAGCGGTGTCTCCGAGCAGTACTTC. Translation gives CASSQDRDSGVSEQYF.

The chain employs TRBV5-1 and TRBJ1-1, with D perhaps matching TRBD1 (6 bases). Germline CDR1 SGHRS, CDR2 YFSETQ. V gave up 0 bases and J gave up 4 bases, with 10 bases separating them. This CDR3 contains 14 residues. The CDR3 region is CASSLDRGGTEAFF. CDR3 sequence (DNA): TGCGCCAGCAGCTTGGATCGAGGGGGCACTGAAGCTTTCTTT.

This clonotype was seen only a few times. This sequence joins TRBV7-9 and TRBJ2-1; 8 bases line up with TRBD1. The V and J ends lost 5 bases and 9 bases, in that order; junction bases with no gene match: 21. The CDR3 is 18 residues long. The germline V gene has CDR1 SEHNR and CDR2 FQNEAQ (reference sequence). The CDR3 nucleotides are TGTGCCAGCAGCCTAACCGTTACCGGCGACAGGGGAGTGGGTGAGCAGTTCTTC. Its translation: CASSLTVTGDRGVGEQFF.

The table lists this clonotype with many counts. The CDR3 region is CASSTTSGTTYEQYF. DNA of the CDR3: TGTGCCAGCAGCACGACTAGCGGGACCACCTACGAGCAGTACTTC. The chain is built from TRBV7-9 and TRBJ2-7; TRBD2 matches at 11 bases. The CDR3 has 15 amino acids. Germline V lookup: CDR1 SEHNR, CDR2 FQNEAQ (reference sequence). The ends lost 5 bases at V and 2 bases at J; junction bases unmatched: 5.

J is TRBJ2-7 and V is TRBV9, with D possibly TRBD1 on 6 matching bases. The germline V gene has CDR1 SGDLS and CDR2 YYNGEE. The germline V and J ends were trimmed by 0 bases and 6 bases, with 7 bases remaining between them. CDR3 size: 12 residues. The chain's CDR3 is CASSVGGGEQYF. CDR3 in DNA: TGTGCCAGCAGCGTAGGAGGGGGCGAGCAGTACTTC.

This clonotype was seen ten or more times. The V gene is TRBV7-3, the J gene TRBJ2-2; 7 positions agree with TRBD2. The V and J ends lost 4 bases and 4 bases, in that order; junction bases with no gene match: 15. Germline V CDR1 and CDR2: SGHTA, FQGTGA. The CDR3 runs 18 residues. CDR3 protein: CASSSSRRETLGTGELFF. The CDR3 DNA reads as TGTGCCAGCAGCTCTAGTCGGCGGGAGACCCTAGGCACCGGGGAGCTGTTTTTT. Complete variable domain (other parts from reference TRBV7-3 and TRBJ2-2): GAGVSQTPSNKVTEKGKYVELRCDPISGHTALYWYRQSLGQGPEFLIYFQGTGAADDSGLPNDRFFAVRPEGSVSTLKIQRTERGDSAVYLCASSSSRRETLGTGELFFGEGSRLTVL.

This clonotype showed up many times. In nucleotides, the CDR3 is TGCGCCAGCAGCCATCAGGAATCACCCCTCCACTTT. This sequence encodes CASSHQESPLHF. This chain joins TRBV4-1 and TRBJ1-6; D is undetermined. Trimming removed 3 bases at V and 10 bases at J, with 7 bases between. The germline CDR1 and CDR2 sequences are MGHRA and YSYEKL. The CDR3 has 12 amino acids.

The count of this clonotype is one. The rearrangement joins TRBV9 to TRBJ2-7; possible D gene TRBD2, 6 bases. This CDR3 comprises 14 residues. Between the trimmed V and J ends, which lost 0 bases and 2 bases, there was a span of 9 bases. Germline CDR1 and CDR2: SGDLS and YYNGEE. As DNA, the CDR3 is TGTGCCAGCAGCGTAGTGCCTAGCGCCTACGAGCAGTACTTC. Translation gives CASSVVPSAYEQYF. The complete variable domain, with remaining parts taken from reference TRBV9 and TRBJ2-7, reads DSGVTQTPKHLITATGQRVTLRCSPRSGDLSVYWYQQSLDQGLQFLIQYYNGEERAKGNILERFSAQQFPDLHSELNLSSLELGDSALYFCASSVVPSAYEQYFGPGTRLTVT.

This clonotype appeared many times. The genes are TRBV5-1 and TRBJ1-1, with a tentative D call TRBD1 (5 bases). V was trimmed by 1 base and J by 2 bases, leaving 9 bases between them. The CDR3 runs 14 residues. Germline CDR1 and CDR2: SGHRS and YFSETQ. Written as DNA, the CDR3 is TGCGCCAGCAGCTTGCGGGGCGTTAACACTGAAGCTTTCTTT. It translates to CASSLRGVNTEAFF.

This clonotype was counted at least ten times. This chain connects TRBV20-1 to TRBJ2-3; 11 bases map to TRBD2. There are 15 residues in the CDR3. Trimming at V came to 7 bases and at J to 6 bases, leaving 12 bases not matched to a gene. Germline V gives CDR1 DFQATT, CDR2 SNEGSKA (reference sequence). In nucleotides, the CDR3 is TGCAGTGGGGGACTAGCGGCAGGGGGTTGGGATACGCAGTATTTT. Its protein product is CSGGLAAGGWDTQYF.

This clonotype showed up just once. This chain uses TRBV6-1 with TRBJ2-2; 7 bases fit TRBD1. This CDR3 is built from 14 residues. With 6 bases clipped from V and 2 bases from J, the junction kept 3 bases outside the gene matches. In germline, CDR1 is MNHNS, CDR2 SASEGT. The CDR3, as DNA: TGTGCCAGCAGCGGGACAGACAACACCGGGGAGCTGTTTTTT. Translation gives CASSGTDNTGELFF.

This clonotype was picked up many times. The gene calls are TRBV25-1 and TRBJ2-5; weak D call: TRBD1 (5 bases). Germline-derived CDR1 and CDR2 are MGHDK and SYGVNS. The CDR3 covers 13 residues. Trimming pared 7 bases from V and 4 bases from J, leaving 13 bases between. CDR3: CASIAKGAETQYF. The DNA for the CDR3 is TGTGCCAGCATCGCGAAAGGGGCAGAGACCCAGTACTTC.

The rearrangement uses TRBV4-3 and TRBJ1-4; D remains ambiguous. Between the trimmed V and J ends, which lost 4 bases and 0 bases, there was a span of 12 bases. The germline V gene encodes CDR1 LGHNA and CDR2 YSLEER. This CDR3 spans 16 amino acids. The CDR3 DNA reads TGCGCCAGCAGCCCCGCACAAGGAACAACTAATGAAAAACTGTTTTTT. The encoded protein is CASSPAQGTTNEKLFF.

The V call is TRBV27, the J call TRBJ1-2; no reliable D call. Trimming cost V 4 bases and J 1 base, with 13 bases left between them. CDR3 length: 15 amino acids. Germline loops: CDR1 MNHEY, CDR2 SMNVEV (reference sequence). The CDR3: CASSSSGPNNYGYTF. The CDR3 bases are TGTGCCAGCAGTTCATCCGGGCCCAATAACTATGGCTACACCTTC.

At least ten counts were recorded for this clonotype. The chain couples TRBV4-1 to TRBJ2-3, with D perhaps given as TRBD1 or TRBD2 (5 bases each). Deletions cut 0 bases from V and 8 bases from J, with 18 bases between. Germline assignment: CDR1 MGHRA and CDR2 YSYEKL. This CDR3 region has 16 residues. The CDR3 sequence: CASSQDVGLQRGTQYF. The CDR3 DNA reads TGCGCCAGCAGCCAAGATGTTGGACTCCAGAGGGGTACGCAGTATTTT.

Remarks on this clonotype: One end of the junction does not line up with germline, which may come from a read error. The rearrangement joins TRBV7-9 to TRBJ1-4, with D possibly TRBD1 on 5 matching bases. Germline CDR1 reads SEHNR; CDR2 reads FQNEAQ (reference sequence). The CDR3 runs 15 residues. CDR3 nucleotides: TGTGCCAGCATCTTAACGGGACCTCCTAATGAAAAACTGTTTTTT. It encodes CASILTGPPNEKLFF. The whole variable domain, remainder taken from reference TRBV7-9 and TRBJ1-4, is DTGVSQNPRHKITKRGQNVTFRCDPISEHNRLYWYRQTLGQGPEFLTYFQNEAQLEKSRLLSDRFSAERPKGSFSTLEIQRTEQGDSAMYLCASILTGPPNEKLFFGSGTQLSVL.

The chain is built from TRBV20-1 and TRBJ1-5; no reliable D call. V was clipped by 2 bases and J by 2 bases, with 13 bases between them. This CDR3 region has 15 residues. Germline CDR1 is DFQATT and CDR2 is SNEGSKA (reference sequence). CDR3 region: CSARTPTYGNQPQHF. The DNA of the CDR3 is TGCAGTGCTAGAACCCCCACGTATGGCAATCAGCCCCAGCATTTT.